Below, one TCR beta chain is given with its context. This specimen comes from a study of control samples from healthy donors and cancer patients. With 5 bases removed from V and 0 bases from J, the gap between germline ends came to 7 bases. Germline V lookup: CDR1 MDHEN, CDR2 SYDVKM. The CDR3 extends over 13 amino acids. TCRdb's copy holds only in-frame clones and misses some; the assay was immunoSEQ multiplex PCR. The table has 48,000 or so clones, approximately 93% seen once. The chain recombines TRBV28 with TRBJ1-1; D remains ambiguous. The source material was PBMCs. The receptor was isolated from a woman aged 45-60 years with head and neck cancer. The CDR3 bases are TGTGCCAGCAGTCAGGATCTGAACACTGAAGCTTTCTTT. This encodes CASSQDLNTEAFF.